One sample yielded the 32 T cell receptor beta chains listed below, sequenced in a study of blood T cell repertoires in COVID-19. Libraries were prepared by immunoSEQ multiplex PCR; TCRdb keeps only in-frame clonotypes and omits some of them. The table records hundreds of thousands of clones, around 86% of them present only once. Sequencing was performed on PBMCs or T cells enriched from blood (not recorded which). These receptors all stem from a woman in her 50s who had recovered from COVID-19.

The V call is TRBV18, the J call TRBJ1-5; the match to TRBD1 covers 12 bases. J was trimmed by 8 bases and V by 6 bases; bases with no gene match: 5. The CDR3 spans 14 residues. Per germline, CDR1 KGHSH and CDR2 LQKENI. Here the CDR3 reads CASSRDRGREPQHF. CDR3 in DNA: TGTGCCAGCTCCCGGGACAGGGGGCGGGAGCCCCAGCATTTT. The whole variable domain, filled in from reference TRBV18 and TRBJ1-5, reads NAGVMQNPRHLVRRRGQEARLRCSPMKGHSHVYWYRQLPEEGLKFMVYLQKENIIDESGMPKERFSAEFPKEGPSILRIQQVVRGDSAAYFCASSRDRGREPQHFGDGTRLSIL.

This chain links TRBV18 with TRBJ1-5; D gene uncertain. The V end lost 2 bases, the J end lost 5 bases, and 10 bases lay between the germline ends. In germline, CDR1 is KGHSH, CDR2 LQKENI. This CDR3 region has 14 residues. The DNA of the CDR3 is TGTGCCAGCTCACCATCGAGCGGGGATCAGCCCCAGCATTTT. Amino acid sequence: CASSPSSGDQPQHF.

The chain couples TRBV29-1 to TRBJ1-2; a possible D gene is TRBD1 (6 bases). The CDR3 has 12 residues. Germline loops: CDR1 SQVTM, CDR2 ANQGSEA. The V end lost 7 bases, the J end lost 5 bases, and 14 bases lay between the germline ends. CDR3 protein: CSAEGQGYGYTF. CDR3 nucleotides: TGCAGCGCCGAAGGGCAGGGGTATGGCTACACCTTC.

V is TRBV6-4 and J is TRBJ1-6; D is undetermined. CDR1 and CDR2 (germline): MRHNA, SNTAGT. This CDR3 has 17 amino acids. V was shortened by 6 bases and J by 1 base, with 16 bases between the two germline ends. CDR3 in amino acids: CASSKSPILSYNSPLHF. For the CDR3, the DNA is TGTGCCAGCAGCAAGAGCCCGATACTTTCCTATAATTCACCCCTCCACTTT.

This sequence joins TRBV5-5 and TRBJ2-7; TRBD1 is a possible D gene (6 bases). The CDR3 totals 14 residues. Trimming removed 0 bases from V and 5 bases from J, with 12 bases in between. Germline CDR1 reads SGHKS; CDR2 reads YYEKEE (reference sequence). CDR3 amino acids: CASSLVQGYNEQYF. The CDR3 nucleotides read TGTGCCAGCAGCTTGGTACAGGGTTATAACGAGCAGTACTTC.

The gene calls are TRBV7-9 and TRBJ2-7; D call uncertain. The CDR3 has 16 amino acids. Germline V gene data show CDR1 as SEHNR and CDR2 as FQNEAQ (reference sequence). Trimming took off 2 bases at V and 6 bases at J, with 20 bases between the two ends. The CDR3 region is CASSLSSATKFSEQYF. The CDR3 DNA is TGTGCCAGCAGCTTAAGTTCAGCGACCAAATTCAGCGAGCAGTACTTC. The variable domain in full, completed from reference TRBV7-9 and TRBJ2-7, reads DTGVSQNPRHKITKRGQNVTFRCDPISEHNRLYWYRQTLGQGPEFLTYFQNEAQLEKSRLLSDRFSAERPKGSFSTLEIQRTEQGDSAMYLCASSLSSATKFSEQYFGPGTRLTVT.

The chain combines TRBV6-5 with TRBJ1-1, with D unclear. CDR3 length: 13 amino acids. The germline CDR1 and CDR2 sequences are MNHEY and SVGAGI. V was pared by 6 bases and J by 4 bases, with 12 bases between. CDR3 residues: CASRAGRVTEAFF. The CDR3 DNA reads TGTGCCAGCAGAGCGGGTAGGGTCACTGAAGCTTTCTTT.

The CDR3 bases are TGTGCCAGTAGTCCCACTTCGGGGGACTTCGGAAAACTGTTTTTT. This gives the protein CASSPTSGDFGKLFF. V is TRBV19 and J is TRBJ1-4, with D tentatively TRBD1 (5 bases). CDR1 is LNHDA, CDR2 SQIVND, per germline (reference sequence). V lost 5 bases, J lost 10 bases, and 20 bases lay in between. CDR3 length equals 15 residues. Full variable domain (rest looked up from reference TRBV19 and TRBJ1-4): DGGITQSPKYLFRKEGQNVTLSCEQNLNHDAMYWYRQDPGQGLRLIYYSQIVNDFQKGDIAEGYSVSREKKESFPLTVTSAQKNPTAFYLCASSPTSGDFGKLFFGSGTQLSVL.

This chain uses TRBV6-5 with TRBJ1-2; TRBD1 might be the D (5 bases). Trimming took 2 bases from V and 4 from J, leaving 8 bases between them. The CDR3 loop spans 13 amino acids. Germline lookup yields CDR1 MNHEY and CDR2 SVGAGI. CDR3 nucleotides: TGTGCCAGCAGTTACGACGGGGGCTATGGCTACACCTTC. The encoded protein is CASSYDGGYGYTF.

The chain recombines TRBV6-2 or TRBV6-3 with TRBJ2-1; D call uncertain. Trimming stripped 1 base from V and 4 bases from J, with 5 bases between. This CDR3 contains 13 residues. CDR1 is MNHEY and CDR2 is SVGEGT in the germline V gene. This CDR3 is CASSYFSYNEQFF. The CDR3 region has the DNA TGTGCCAGCAGTTACTTCTCGTACAATGAGCAGTTCTTC.

The V call is TRBV19, the J call TRBJ1-6; D remains unclear. The ends were cut back, 4 bases at V and 12 bases at J, with 16 bases in the middle. The CDR3 has 14 amino acids. The V gene's germline CDR1 is LNHDA and CDR2 SQIVND (reference sequence). CDR3 protein: CASSTGGSAKPLHF. The CDR3, as DNA: TGTGCCAGTAGTACCGGAGGAAGCGCCAAACCCCTCCACTTT.

The chain recombines TRBV27 with TRBJ2-2; no reliable D call. Germline V gene lookup returns CDR1 MNHEY and CDR2 SMNVEV (reference sequence). This CDR3 comprises 11 residues. The V end was cut by 6 bases, the J end by 5 bases, with 4 bases between. CDR3 loop: CASSRTGELFF. CDR3 DNA sequence: TGTGCCAGCAGCCGGACCGGGGAGCTGTTTTTT.

The chain has TRBV19 and TRBJ1-1, with TRBD1 matching 8 bases. Germline loops: CDR1 LNHDA, CDR2 SQIVND (reference sequence). V lost 6 bases, J lost 0 bases, and 6 bases stayed unmatched. CDR3 size: 15 residues. The CDR3 DNA is TGTGCCAGTAGGGAAAAACAGGGGGTGAACACTGAAGCTTTCTTT. Protein sequence: CASREKQGVNTEAFF.

In this sample, this clone turned up once. J is TRBJ1-1 and V is TRBV7-8; a weak D match, TRBD1 (5 bases). The germline CDR1 and CDR2 sequences are SGHVS and FQNEAQ. The CDR3 consists of 14 residues. The germline V and J ends were trimmed by 8 bases and 8 bases, with 21 bases remaining between them. The CDR3 here is CASHQGGGELEAFF. DNA of the CDR3: TGTGCCAGCCACCAAGGAGGAGGGGAATTAGAAGCTTTCTTT.

The chain joins TRBV3-1 (or the pseudogene TRBV3-2) to TRBJ2-1; the D gene is possibly TRBD2 (5 bases). The germline V gene encodes CDR1 LGHDT and CDR2 YNNKEL (reference sequence). With 4 bases removed from V and 5 bases from J, the gap between germline ends came to 18 bases. This CDR3 has 16 residues. The chain's CDR3 is CASSPDSLRRNNEQFF. CDR3 in DNA: TGTGCCAGCAGCCCGGACTCCCTAAGACGGAACAATGAGCAGTTCTTC.

This chain uses TRBV29-1 with TRBJ1-3, with D possibly matching TRBD1 (5 bases). Trimming shortened V by 6 bases and J by 0 bases, and 12 bases separated the two germline ends. In germline, CDR1 is SQVTM, CDR2 ANQGSEA. The CDR3 sequence is 14 residues long. The CDR3 here is CSVESTVSGNTIYF. CDR3 bases: TGCAGCGTGGAGTCGACAGTCTCTGGAAACACCATATATTTT.

V usage is TRBV7-2 and J usage is TRBJ2-5, with 15 bases that match TRBD2. Germline V lookup: CDR1 SGHTA, CDR2 FQGNSA. There are 17 residues in the CDR3. The trim removed 5 bases at V and 5 bases at J, leaving 9 bases unmatched. The CDR3 here is CASSRTSGRALWETQYF. DNA for the CDR3: TGTGCCAGCAGCAGGACTAGCGGGAGGGCCCTCTGGGAGACCCAGTACTTC.

This chain links TRBV29-1 with TRBJ2-4, with D perhaps matching TRBD1 (6 bases). This CDR3 contains 15 residues. V lost 0 bases, J lost 4 bases, and 13 bases lay in between. Germline V gene sequence: CDR1 SQVTM, CDR2 ANQGSEA. CDR3 in amino acids: CSVEELQGLKNIQYF. The DNA of the CDR3 is TGCAGCGTTGAAGAGTTGCAGGGGTTGAAAAACATTCAGTACTTC.

This chain uses TRBV29-1 with TRBJ2-3; TRBD2 aligns across 12 bases. The CDR3 is 14 amino acids. Germline loops: CDR1 SQVTM, CDR2 ANQGSEA. V trimming: 6 bases; J trimming: 4 bases; junction bases outside the gene matches: 5. DNA of the CDR3: TGCAGCGTCTCTAGCGGGAGGGCCCCAGATACGCAGTATTTT. Translation gives CSVSSGRAPDTQYF.

This chain joins TRBV9 and TRBJ1-1; 8 bases align to TRBD1. V lost 4 bases, J lost 1 base, and 9 bases stayed unmatched. The CDR3 contains 16 residues. The germline CDR1 and CDR2 sequences are SGDLS and YYNGEE. CDR3 sequence: CASSPAGTGENTEAFF. The CDR3, as DNA: TGTGCCAGCAGCCCCGCCGGGACAGGAGAGAACACTGAAGCTTTCTTT.

The CDR3 here is CASSPGQGHEQYF. CDR3 coding DNA: TGTGCCAGCAGTCCGGGACAGGGCCACGAGCAGTACTTC. J is TRBJ2-7 and V is TRBV12-3 or TRBV12-4; 9 nucleotides line up with TRBD1. V lost 5 bases and J lost 5; bases outside the gene matches: 4. The CDR3 length is 13 residues.

CDR3 sequence: CASLLRFLNTEAFF. The CDR3 region has the DNA TGTGCCTCCCTTCTCCGGTTCCTCAACACTGAAGCTTTCTTT. This chain links TRBV7-2 with TRBJ1-1, with D unresolved. Trimming took off 11 bases at V and 2 bases at J, with 18 bases between the two ends. CDR3 size: 14 residues. In germline, CDR1 is SGHTA, CDR2 FQGNSA.

This chain links TRBV7-2 with TRBJ2-7, with 8 bases lining up with TRBD2. The CDR3 is 15 residues long. Looked up from germline, CDR1 is SGHTA and CDR2 is FQGNSA. Trimming took 7 bases from V and 3 from J; bases not matched to a gene: 11. In DNA, the CDR3 is TGTGCCAGCACCGCGGGAGGCGGGGCGAACTACGAGCAGTACTTC. Its translation is CASTAGGGANYEQYF. Full variable domain (remainder filled in from reference TRBV7-2 and TRBJ2-7): GAGVSQSPSNKVTEKGKDVELRCDPISGHTALYWYRQSLGQGLEFLIYFQGNSAPDKSGLPSDRFSAERTGGSVSTLTIQRTQQEDSAVYLCASTAGGGANYEQYFGPGTRLTVT.

The chain combines TRBV6-1 with TRBJ2-7; the D gene is possibly TRBD1 (6 bases). This CDR3 is built from 15 residues. Trimming stripped 3 bases from V and 3 bases from J, with 15 bases between. Germline values: CDR1 MNHNS, CDR2 SASEGT. The CDR3: CASSDLGRGVYEQYF. The CDR3 DNA sequence: TGTGCCAGCAGTGACCTGGGCAGGGGAGTCTACGAGCAGTACTTC.

This clone has a single count. V usage is TRBV11-3 and J usage is TRBJ1-5; D not resolved. Germline V lookup: CDR1 SGHNT, CDR2 YENEEA. Trimming took off 8 bases at V and 7 bases at J, with 12 bases between the two ends. The CDR3 runs 12 residues. CDR3 protein: CASGEGEQPQHF. In DNA form, the CDR3 reads TGTGCCAGCGGCGAAGGAGAACAGCCCCAGCATTTT.

This clone was recorded only once. The V gene is TRBV6-5, the J gene TRBJ2-7; 9 bases align to TRBD2. V dropped 6 bases and J dropped 1; count of bases not matched to a gene: 1. Germline-derived CDR1 and CDR2 are MNHEY and SVGAGI. The CDR3 totals 13 residues. The CDR3, as DNA: TGTGCCAGCAGGACTAGCGGTTCCTACGAGCAGTACTTC. It codes for CASRTSGSYEQYF.

V is TRBV28 and J is TRBJ2-7; TRBD2 matches 8 bases. J was trimmed by 4 bases and V by 2 bases; bases with no gene match: 13. Germline-derived CDR1 and CDR2 are MDHEN and SYDVKM. CDR3 size: 17 residues. The CDR3 sequence: CASSLGGRAGVAYEQYF. In DNA, the CDR3 is TGTGCCAGCAGTTTAGGGGGGCGAGCGGGAGTGGCGTACGAGCAGTACTTC.

This sequence joins TRBV28 and TRBJ2-5, with unresolved D. Germline V lookup: CDR1 MDHEN, CDR2 SYDVKM. The CDR3 has 14 residues. V lost 3 bases, J lost 2 bases, and 10 bases lay in between. The CDR3 coding sequence is TGTGCCAGCAGTTTTTTCAGGATTCAAGAGACCCAGTACTTC. Its translation is CASSFFRIQETQYF.

V usage is TRBV11-2 and J usage is TRBJ2-1; 8 bases line up with TRBD2. CDR1 SGHAT and CDR2 FQNNGV come from the germline V gene. The CDR3 is 16 amino acids. The junction had 13 bases not matched to a gene; V was cut back by 6 bases and J by 6 bases. The CDR3 here is CASRPIRGGLFNEQFF. The CDR3 DNA is TGTGCCAGCAGACCGATACGGGGGGGCCTGTTCAATGAGCAGTTCTTC.

The chain links TRBV5-1 to TRBJ2-5; 9 nucleotides agree with TRBD1. Germline CDR1 reads SGHRS; CDR2 reads YFSETQ. J was trimmed by 4 bases and V by 0 bases; bases with no gene match: 1. The CDR3 runs to 14 residues. The DNA for the CDR3 is TGCGCCAGCAGCTTGGGGGACAGGGCAGAGACCCAGTACTTC. Protein sequence: CASSLGDRAETQYF.

This chain uses TRBV5-4 with TRBJ2-5, with D possibly matching TRBD1 (5 bases). The length of the CDR3 is 12 residues. Germline V gives CDR1 SGHNT, CDR2 YYREEE (reference sequence). Between the trimmed V and J ends, which lost 1 base and 4 bases, there was a span of 5 bases. The CDR3 DNA sequence: TGTGCCAGCAGCTTGAGGGGAGAGACCCAGTACTTC. Encoded protein: CASSLRGETQYF.

The rearrangement uses TRBV11-3 and TRBJ1-2; D may be TRBD1 (5 bases). Trimming pared 0 bases from V and 3 bases from J, leaving 8 bases between. This CDR3 region has 14 residues. Germline CDR1 reads SGHNT; CDR2 reads YENEEA. CDR3 sequence reads: CASSLDRADYGYTF. The CDR3 coding sequence is TGTGCCAGCAGCTTAGACAGGGCGGACTATGGCTACACCTTC.